The sequence of this T cell receptor beta chain was determined in a study of blood T cell repertoires in COVID-19. Study-wide context: Material from acute and convalescent COVID-19 was sourced from the United States, Italy and Spain. PBMCs, B-cell-depleted T cells, or T cells provided the cDNA or gDNA that made up the material.

Authors' methods: Amplification of reference gene primers provided the estimated nucleated cell counts. The data were produced by immunoSEQ multiplex PCR, yet TCRdb's version contains in-frame clones alone and is incomplete. V and J calls and clone size come straight from that table; D and trimming were deduced from the DNA. The sample lists fewer than 250,000 clones; about 88% were seen once. Trimming removed 8 bases from V and 4 bases from J; junction bases left unmatched: 5. The CDR3 loop spans 14 amino acids. Germline CDR1 is SGHDN and CDR2 is FVKESK. Across under 25 US areas, participants ranged in age from roughly 18 to 95 years.

This chain connects TRBV14 to TRBJ2-3; 11 bases align to TRBD2. The origin of this receptor is a woman younger than 45 who had recovered from COVID-19. Source material: PBMCs or T cells enriched from blood (not recorded which). CDR3 protein: CASGRLAGSDTQYF. The CDR3 DNA reads TGTGCCAGCGGACGACTAGCGGGGTCAGATACGCAGTATTTT.